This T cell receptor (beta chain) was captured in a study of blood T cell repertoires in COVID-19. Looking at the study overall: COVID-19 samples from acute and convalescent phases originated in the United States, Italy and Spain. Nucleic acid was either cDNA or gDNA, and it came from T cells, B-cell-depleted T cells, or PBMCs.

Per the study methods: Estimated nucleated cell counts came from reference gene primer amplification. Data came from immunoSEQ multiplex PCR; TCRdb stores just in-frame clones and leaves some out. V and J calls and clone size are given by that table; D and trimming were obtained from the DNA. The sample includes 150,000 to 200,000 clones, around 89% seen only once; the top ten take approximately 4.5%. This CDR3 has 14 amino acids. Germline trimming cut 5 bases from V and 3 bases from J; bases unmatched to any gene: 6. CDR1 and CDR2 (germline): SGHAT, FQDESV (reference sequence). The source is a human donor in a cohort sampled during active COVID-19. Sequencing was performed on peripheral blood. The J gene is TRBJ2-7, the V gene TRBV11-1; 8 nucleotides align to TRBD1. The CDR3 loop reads CASSPRTGNYEQYF. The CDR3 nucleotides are TGTGCCAGCAGCCCCCGGACAGGGAACTACGAGCAGTACTTC.